What follows is one TCR beta chain and its context. Germline assignment: CDR1 KGHSH and CDR2 LQKENI. The CDR3 extends over 14 amino acids. V dropped 7 bases and J dropped 6; count of bases not matched to a gene: 6. TCRdb re-called the 5' RACE reads with MiXCR, one entry per CDR3 protein. Of about 70,000 distinct CDR3 sequences listed, 7.5% to 10% are singletons. Time point reported: blood at routine non-recurrence follow-up after resection. The data are from a study of spatial heterogeneity in lung cancer. On the study more broadly: About 26 months after resection was the median timing of the follow-up PBMC samples, which were sequenced when available.

The V gene is TRBV18, the J gene TRBJ2-1, with TRBD2 matching over 10 bases. Sequencing used PBMCs, obtained at follow-up. The source is a female donor with early-stage non-small cell lung cancer. CDR3 sequence: CASFSGREANEQFF. CDR3 DNA: TGTGCCAGCTTCAGCGGGAGGGAGGCCAATGAGCAGTTCTTC.